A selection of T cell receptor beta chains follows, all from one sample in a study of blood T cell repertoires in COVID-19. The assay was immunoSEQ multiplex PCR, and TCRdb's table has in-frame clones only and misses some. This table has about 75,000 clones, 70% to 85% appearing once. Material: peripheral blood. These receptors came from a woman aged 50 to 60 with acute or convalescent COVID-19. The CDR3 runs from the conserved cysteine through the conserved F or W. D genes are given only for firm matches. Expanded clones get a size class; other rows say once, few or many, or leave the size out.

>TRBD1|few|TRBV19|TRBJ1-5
CASSSRTGLTVGQPQHF
TGTGCCAGTAGTTCTAGGACAGGCCTTACCGTCGGTCAGCCCCAGCATTTT
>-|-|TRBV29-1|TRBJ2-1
CSVGTGQFF
TGCAGCGTCGGTACAGGGCAGTTCTTC
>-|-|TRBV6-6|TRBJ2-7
CASRKEGSHEQYF
TGTGCCAGCAGGAAGGAGGGTTCCCACGAGCAGTACTTC
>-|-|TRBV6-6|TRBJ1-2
CASASLSGYGYTF
TGTGCCAGCGCAAGCCTTAGCGGCTATGGCTACACCTTC
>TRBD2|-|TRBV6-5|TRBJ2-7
CASSRNSGSNYEQYF
TGTGCCAGCAGTCGAAATAGCGGGTCAAACTACGAGCAGTACTTC
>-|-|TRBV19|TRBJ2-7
CASSVGGQSYEQYF
TGTGCCAGTAGTGTGGGTGGGCAGTCCTACGAGCAGTACTTC
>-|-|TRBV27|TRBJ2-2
CASFTSQGRRTGELFF
TGTGCCAGCTTCACATCCCAGGGGCGGCGAACCGGGGAGCTGTTTTTT
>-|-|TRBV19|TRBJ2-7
CASSIGHTYEQYF
TGTGCCAGTAGTATTGGGCATACCTACGAGCAGTACTTC
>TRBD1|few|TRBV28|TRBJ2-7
CASSSRGQGAYEQYF
TGTGCCAGCAGCAGCCGAGGACAGGGGGCGTACGAGCAGTACTTC
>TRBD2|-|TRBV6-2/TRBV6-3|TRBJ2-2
CASSYSTSGTGELFF
TGTGCCAGCAGTTACTCTACTAGCGGCACCGGGGAGCTGTTTTTT
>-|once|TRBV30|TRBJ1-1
CAWSVEGNTEAFF
TGTGCCTGGAGTGTTGAGGGGAACACTGAAGCTTTCTTT
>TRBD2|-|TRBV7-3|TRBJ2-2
CASSFPGGEVNTGELFF
TGTGCCAGCAGCTTCCCCGGGGGGGAGGTGAACACCGGGGAGCTGTTTTTT
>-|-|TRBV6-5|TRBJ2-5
CASSYSWSLGTQYF
TGTGCCAGCAGTTACTCGTGGTCGCTAGGGACCCAGTACTTC
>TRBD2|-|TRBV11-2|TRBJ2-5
CASSFLSGSPQETQYF
TGTGCCAGCAGCTTCCTTAGCGGGAGTCCCCAAGAGACCCAGTACTTC
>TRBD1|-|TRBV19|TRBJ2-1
CASGTGVYNKQFF
TGTGCCAGCGGGACAGGGGTATACAACAAGCAGTTCTTC
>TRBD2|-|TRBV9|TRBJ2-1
CASSVGVAGAYNEQFF
TGTGCCAGCAGCGTAGGGGTAGCGGGAGCCTACAATGAGCAGTTCTTC
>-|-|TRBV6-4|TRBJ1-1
CASSGHPGGGEAFF
TGTGCCAGCAGTGGACATCCCGGGGGGGGAGAAGCTTTCTTT
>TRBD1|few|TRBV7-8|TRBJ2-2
CASSGTGVGGELFF
TGTGCCAGCAGCGGAACAGGGGTTGGCGGGGAGCTGTTTTTT
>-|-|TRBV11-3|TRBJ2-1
CASSLQSYNEQFF
TGTGCCAGCAGCTTACAGTCCTACAATGAGCAGTTCTTC
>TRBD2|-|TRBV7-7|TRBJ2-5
CASSSAGGGIGLETQYF
TGTGCTAGCAGCTCCGCCGGGGGGGGCATAGGATTAGAGACCCAGTACTTC
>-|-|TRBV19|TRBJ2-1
CASSFSWAGLYNEQFF
TGTGCCAGTAGTTTTAGTTGGGCGGGACTCTACAATGAGCAGTTCTTC
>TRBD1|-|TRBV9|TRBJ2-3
CASSVGQGVDTQYF
TGTGCCAGCAGCGTGGGACAGGGGGTAGATACGCAGTATTTT
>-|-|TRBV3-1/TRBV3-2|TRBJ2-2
CASSQLATGELFF
TGTGCCAGCAGCCAGCTGGCCACCGGGGAGCTGTTTTTT
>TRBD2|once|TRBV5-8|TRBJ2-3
CASSSGTSGSGDTQYF
TGTGCCAGCAGCTCTGGGACTAGCGGGAGTGGAGATACGCAGTATTTT
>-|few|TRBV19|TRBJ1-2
CASSIGQGWGYTF
TGTGCCAGTAGTATTGGGCAGGGTTGGGGCTACACCTTC
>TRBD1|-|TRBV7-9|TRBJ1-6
CASSTTGTNSPLHF
TGTGCCAGCAGCACGACAGGGACCAATTCACCCCTCCACTTT
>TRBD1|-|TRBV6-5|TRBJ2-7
CASSYSNRGLTYEQYF
TGTGCCAGCAGTTACTCCAACAGGGGTCTTACCTACGAGCAGTACTTC
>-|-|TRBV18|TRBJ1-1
CASLPNLNTEAFF
TGTGCCAGCTTACCGAACTTGAACACTGAAGCTTTCTTT
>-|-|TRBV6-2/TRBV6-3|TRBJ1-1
CASSLGEVTEAFF
TGTGCCAGCAGCCTGGGAGAAGTCACTGAAGCTTTCTTT
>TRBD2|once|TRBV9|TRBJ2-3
CASSGGTSGGAQDTQYF
TGTGCCAGCAGCGGAGGGACTAGCGGGGGGGCCCAAGATACGCAGTATTTT
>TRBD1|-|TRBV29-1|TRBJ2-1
CSVRTGSSSYNEQFF
TGCAGCGTGCGGACAGGTTCTAGCTCCTACAATGAGCAGTTCTTC
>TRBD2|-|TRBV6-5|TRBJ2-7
CASFLGGPGEQYF
TGTGCCAGCTTTTTGGGAGGGCCCGGCGAGCAGTACTTC
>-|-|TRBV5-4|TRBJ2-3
CASSLVSRPTDTQYF
TGTGCCAGCAGCTTGGTGTCGCGCCCCACAGATACGCAGTATTTT
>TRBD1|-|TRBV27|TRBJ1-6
CASRGQGVSPLHF
TGTGCCAGCCGCGGACAGGGGGTCTCACCCCTCCACTTT
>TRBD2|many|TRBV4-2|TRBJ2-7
CASSQDLGAGEQYF
TGTGCCAGCAGCCAAGATCTGGGAGCGGGGGAGCAGTACTTC
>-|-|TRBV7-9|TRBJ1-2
CASSLWGTAGAVRYGYTF
TGTGCCAGCAGCTTATGGGGGACGGCGGGGGCTGTAAGGTATGGCTACACCTTC
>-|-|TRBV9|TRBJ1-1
CASSVAGVNTEAFF
TGTGCCAGCAGCGTAGCGGGGGTGAACACTGAAGCTTTCTTT
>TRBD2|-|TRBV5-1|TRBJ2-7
CASSLEVAGGGEQYF
TGCGCCAGCAGCTTGGAGGTAGCGGGAGGTGGGGAGCAGTACTTC
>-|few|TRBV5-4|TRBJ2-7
CASRSNHEQYF
TGTGCCAGCAGAAGCAACCACGAGCAGTACTTC
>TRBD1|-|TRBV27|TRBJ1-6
CASSFLVRMTGGLYNSPLHF
TGTGCCAGCAGTTTTCTGGTTCGGATGACAGGGGGCCTCTATAATTCACCCCTCCACTTT
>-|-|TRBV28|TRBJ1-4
CASSLWRRPTNEKLFF
TGTGCCAGCAGTCTTTGGCGGCGTCCAACTAATGAAAAACTGTTTTTT
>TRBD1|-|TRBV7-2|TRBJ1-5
CASSMTGDSNQPQHF
TGTGCCAGCAGTATGACAGGGGATAGCAATCAGCCCCAGCATTTT
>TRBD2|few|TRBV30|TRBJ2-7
CAWSVYGGRTNEQYF
TGTGCCTGGAGTGTCTACGGCGGGAGAACGAACGAGCAGTACTTC
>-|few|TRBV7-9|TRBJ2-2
CASSFSRANTGELFF
TGTGCCAGCAGCTTTTCCAGGGCGAACACCGGGGAGCTGTTTTTT
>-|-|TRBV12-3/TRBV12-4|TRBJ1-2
CASSPGGGGYTF
TGTGCCAGCAGCCCCGGGGGGGGCGGCTACACCTTC
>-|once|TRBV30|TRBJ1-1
CAHGEWGRVGEAFF
TGCGCCCACGGGGAATGGGGTAGGGTCGGTGAAGCTTTCTTT
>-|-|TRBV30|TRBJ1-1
CAWSPRTEAFF
TGTGCCTGGAGTCCCAGAACTGAAGCTTTCTTT
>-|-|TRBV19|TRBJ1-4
CASGRRGAGPNEKLFF
TGTGCCAGTGGCCGGCGGGGGGCCGGGCCTAATGAAAAACTGTTTTTT
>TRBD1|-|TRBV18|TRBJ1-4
CASSLLTGGGNEKLFF
TGTGCCAGCTCACTTTTGACAGGGGGCGGTAATGAAAAACTGTTTTTT
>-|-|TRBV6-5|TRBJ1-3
CASSYRAWSEGSAIYF
TGTGCCAGCAGTTATCGGGCTTGGTCAGAGGGTAGCGCCATATATTTT
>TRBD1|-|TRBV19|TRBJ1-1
CASSTGGAETEAFF
TGTGCCAGTAGTACAGGGGGCGCGGAAACTGAAGCTTTCTTT
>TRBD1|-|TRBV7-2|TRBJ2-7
CASSLVGQGQYF
TGTGCCAGCAGCTTAGTAGGACAGGGGCAGTACTTC